This TCR beta chain stems from a study of Graves' ophthalmopathy and Graves' hyperthyroidism. Using RNA transcripts, the TCR beta CDR3 regions were amplified. HTBI-primed RT-PCR formed the first round, and a multiplex PCR formed the second. TCRdb re-called the multiplex PCR reads with MiXCR, one entry per CDR3 protein. This table holds some 250,000 distinct CDR3 sequences, 40% to 50% found once. CDR1 SGHVS and CDR2 FNYEAQ come from the germline V gene. The CDR3 is 17 residues long. Trimming took 0 bases from V and 7 from J; bases not matched to a gene: 9. The sequencing sample was made of peripheral blood. This chain uses TRBV7-6 with TRBJ1-6, with 7 bases that match TRBD1. This TCR was recovered from an adult man with Graves' ophthalmopathy. The CDR3 DNA follows: TGTGCCAGCAGCTTAGCGCCCCGGGACAGAAGAAATTCACCCCTCCACTTT. As protein: CASSLAPRDRRNSPLHF.